This T cell receptor (beta chain) was retrieved from a study of blood T cell repertoires in COVID-19. Overall study: PBMCs, B-cell-depleted T cells, or T cells provided the cDNA or gDNA that made up the material.

This CDR3 spans 15 amino acids. V was pared by 5 bases and J by 1 base, with 11 bases between. In germline, CDR1 is LGHDT, CDR2 YNNKEL (reference sequence). This clone has only a few counts. Data came from immunoSEQ multiplex PCR; TCRdb stores just in-frame clones and leaves some out. In the table there are hundreds of thousands of clones, around nine tenths of which are singletons. V gene TRBV3-1 (or the pseudogene TRBV3-2) combines with J gene TRBJ2-2, with D possibly matching TRBD1 (6 bases). This receptor was identified in a woman aged 45 to 65 who had recovered from COVID-19. Sequenced input: PBMCs or T cells enriched from blood (not recorded which). Here the CDR3 reads CASSKPDRNTGELFF. CDR3 nucleotide sequence: TGTGCCAGCAGCAAACCGGACAGGAACACCGGGGAGCTGTTTTTT.